The next 17 T cell receptor beta chains were all read from a single sample in a study of shared clonotypes between healthy human individuals. The assay was immunoSEQ multiplex PCR, and TCRdb's table has in-frame clones only and misses some. The data hold 400,000 to 600,000 clones, with roughly three quarters observed a single time. The sequencing sample was made of PBMCs. Source of these receptors: a woman aged 40 to 55 in good health. Some clones in this sample may be carry-over from other donors' samples.

The CDR3 loop is CASSLGVTAGLGETQYF. For the CDR3, the DNA is TGTGCCAGCAGCTTAGGCGTAACGGCAGGGCTTGGAGAGACCCAGTACTTC. The chain carries TRBV11-1 and TRBJ2-5; weak D call: TRBD1 (5 bases). Germline CDR1 is SGHAT and CDR2 is FQDESV (reference sequence). The germline V and J ends were trimmed by 1 base and 4 bases, with 19 bases remaining between them. The CDR3 spans 17 residues. Full variable domain (remainder filled in from reference TRBV11-1 and TRBJ2-5): EAEVAQSPRYKITEKSQAVAFWCDPISGHATLYWYRQILGQGPELLVQFQDESVVDDSQLPKDRFSAERLKGVDSTLKIQPAELGDSAMYLCASSLGVTAGLGETQYFGPGTRLLVL.

This sequence joins TRBV28 and TRBJ1-5; TRBD1 matches 7 bases. This CDR3 comprises 15 residues. V lost 6 bases, J lost 4 bases, and 9 bases stayed unmatched. Germline lookup yields CDR1 MDHEN and CDR2 SYDVKM. The CDR3 is CASRPRQGPNQPQHF. CDR3 bases: TGTGCCAGCAGACCTCGACAGGGCCCGAATCAGCCCCAGCATTTT. The full variable domain, in which reference TRBV28 and TRBJ1-5 provide the parts outside the CDR3, is DVKVTQSSRYLVKRTGEKVFLECVQDMDHENMFWYRQDPGLGLRLIYFSYDVKMKEKGDIPEGYSVSREKKERFSLILESASTNQTSMYLCASRPRQGPNQPQHFGDGTRLSIL.

This clone was picked up one time. The CDR3 DNA reads as TGTGCCACCAACTTGGGATCGAGCTCCTACGAGCAGTACTTC. Amino acid sequence: CATNLGSSSYEQYF. This chain connects TRBV7-8 to TRBJ2-7; D uncertain. This CDR3 has 14 amino acids. Looked up from germline, CDR1 is SGHVS and CDR2 is FQNEAQ. Trimming pared 10 bases from V and 0 bases from J, leaving 16 bases between.

The CDR3 spells CASSLVPHEQFF. CDR3 coding DNA: TGTGCCAGCAGCTTAGTTCCTCACGAGCAGTTCTTC. The V call is TRBV7-9, the J call TRBJ2-1, with no clear D. CDR3 size: 12 residues. Germline lookup yields CDR1 SEHNR and CDR2 FQNEAQ (reference sequence). Between the trimmed V and J ends, which lost 1 base and 10 bases, there was a span of 8 bases.

The chain is built from TRBV5-1 and TRBJ1-2; 12 positions agree with TRBD1. This CDR3 has 16 amino acids. Germline CDR1 is SGHRS and CDR2 is YFSETQ. Germline trimming cut 4 bases from V and 8 bases from J; bases unmatched to any gene: 12. CDR3 nucleotides: TGCGCCAGCAGCACAACAACTGGGACAGGGGGCAAAGGCTACACCTTC. Translation gives CASSTTTGTGGKGYTF.

The genes are TRBV9 and TRBJ1-1; D is unresolved. V dropped 3 bases and J dropped 3 bases, with 15 bases sitting between them. The V gene's germline CDR1 is SGDLS and CDR2 YYNGEE. The CDR3 extends over 15 amino acids. CDR3 sequence: CASSAGPYPDTEAFF. In DNA, the CDR3 is TGTGCCAGCAGCGCCGGACCTTACCCGGACACTGAAGCTTTCTTT.

This chain links TRBV5-1 with TRBJ2-1, with 11 bases lining up with TRBD2. V shed 3 bases and J 5 bases; nucleotides not matched to a gene: 1. The CDR3 loop spans 14 amino acids. Germline V gene sequence: CDR1 SGHRS, CDR2 YFSETQ. The CDR3 spells CASSSTSGNNEQFF. The CDR3 coding sequence is TGCGCCAGCAGCTCGACTAGCGGGAACAATGAGCAGTTCTTC.

V usage is TRBV10-2 and J usage is TRBJ2-7; D assignment may be TRBD1 or TRBD2 (5 bases each). The ends were cut back, 6 bases at V and 0 bases at J, with 9 bases in the middle. The CDR3 is made up of 13 amino acids. Germline assignment: CDR1 WSHSY and CDR2 SAAADI. CDR3 amino acids: CASRGDHSYEQYF. The CDR3, as DNA: TGCGCCAGCAGGGGGGACCACTCCTACGAGCAGTACTTC.

The genes are TRBV30 and TRBJ1-4, with 7 bases that match TRBD1. Per germline, CDR1 GTSNPN and CDR2 SVGIG (reference sequence). V shed 4 bases and J 3 bases; nucleotides not matched to a gene: 5. The CDR3 spans 14 residues. CDR3 in DNA: TGTGCCTGGAACCTTGACAGGGCTAATGAAAAACTGTTTTTT. Translation gives CAWNLDRANEKLFF.

CDR3 nucleotide sequence: TGTGCCAGCGGGAGCCGGGACAGGGGAATGATTCAGTACTTC. This translates into CASGSRDRGMIQYF. V gene TRBV28 combines with J gene TRBJ2-4, with TRBD1 matching over 10 bases. CDR3 length: 14 amino acids. Per the germline V gene, CDR1 is MDHEN and CDR2 is SYDVKM. Trimming took 8 bases from V and 10 from J; bases not matched to a gene: 11. Variable domain in full (rest from reference TRBV28 and TRBJ2-4): DVKVTQSSRYLVKRTGEKVFLECVQDMDHENMFWYRQDPGLGLRLIYFSYDVKMKEKGDIPEGYSVSREKKERFSLILESASTNQTSMYLCASGSRDRGMIQYFGAGTRLSVL.

As to this clone: At the DNA level, this CDR3 is encoded by other sequences in the same sample as well. The chain is built from TRBV7-9 and TRBJ2-1; 9 bases match TRBD1. The ends lost 3 bases at V and 1 base at J; junction bases unmatched: 1. CDR3 size: 15 residues. CDR1 is SEHNR and CDR2 is FQNEAQ in the germline V gene (reference sequence). The CDR3 DNA reads as TGTGCCAGCAGCTTGGGACAGGGATCCTACAATGAGCAGTTCTTC. Translated: CASSLGQGSYNEQFF.

CDR3 in amino acids: CASSLPTSGYEQYF. The CDR3 DNA follows: TGCGCCAGCAGCTTGCCGACTAGCGGCTACGAGCAGTACTTC. The chain employs TRBV5-1 and TRBJ2-7; 9 bases align to TRBD2. The CDR3 covers 14 residues. The J segment lost 3 bases and the V segment lost 1 base, leaving 2 bases of the junction unmatched. Germline CDR1 reads SGHRS; CDR2 reads YFSETQ. Variable domain in full (rest from reference TRBV5-1 and TRBJ2-7): KAGVTQTPRYLIKTRGQQVTLSCSPISGHRSVSWYQQTPGQGLQFLFEYFSETQRNKGNFPGRFSGRQFSNSRSEMNVSTLELGDSALYLCASSLPTSGYEQYFGPGTRLTVT.

The rearrangement joins TRBV28 to TRBJ2-4; 10 nucleotides match TRBD1. CDR1 MDHEN and CDR2 SYDVKM come from the germline V gene. Trimming cost V 6 bases and J 1 base; bases outside gene matches: 12. This CDR3 comprises 18 residues. The DNA for the CDR3 is TGTGCCAGCAGCCCGGGGCCCCGACAGGGGGCGGCCAAAAACATTCAGTACTTC. It yields the protein CASSPGPRQGAAKNIQYF.

This chain connects TRBV28 to TRBJ2-4, with 7 nucleotides matching TRBD2. CDR1 is MDHEN and CDR2 is SYDVKM in the germline V gene. The CDR3 runs to 14 residues. Trimming cost V 4 bases and J 10 bases; bases outside gene matches: 10. In DNA, the CDR3 is TGTGCCAGCAGTTCGGGATCGGGGGGTCGTATTCAGTACTTC. It encodes CASSSGSGGRIQYF.

This rearrangement joins TRBV29-1 to TRBJ2-1; 8 nucleotides match TRBD1. This CDR3 region has 13 residues. Per germline, CDR1 SQVTM and CDR2 ANQGSEA. V was pared by 4 bases and J by 9 bases, with 8 bases of the junction left unmatched. The CDR3 reads CSVGDRRDVEQFF. The DNA of the CDR3 is TGCAGCGTTGGGGACAGGCGAGATGTTGAGCAGTTCTTC.

J is TRBJ2-1 and V is TRBV7-3; 9 bases align to TRBD1. With 2 bases clipped from V and 9 bases from J, the junction kept 5 bases outside the gene matches. The CDR3 loop spans 14 amino acids. Per the germline V gene, CDR1 is SGHTA and CDR2 is FQGTGA. This chain's CDR3 is CASSLGQGLAEQFF. The CDR3 DNA is TGTGCCAGCAGCTTAGGACAGGGGCTCGCTGAGCAGTTCTTC.

Concerning this clone itself: The junction departs from the called germline gene at one end, perhaps through a read error. V is TRBV30 and J is TRBJ1-1, with unresolved D. The CDR3 covers 14 residues. Germline-derived CDR1 and CDR2 are GTSNPN and SVGIG (reference sequence). CDR3: CAWGVGLWDTEAFF. CDR3 coding DNA: TGTGCCTGGGGTGTCGGACTCTGGGACACTGAAGCTTTCTTT.